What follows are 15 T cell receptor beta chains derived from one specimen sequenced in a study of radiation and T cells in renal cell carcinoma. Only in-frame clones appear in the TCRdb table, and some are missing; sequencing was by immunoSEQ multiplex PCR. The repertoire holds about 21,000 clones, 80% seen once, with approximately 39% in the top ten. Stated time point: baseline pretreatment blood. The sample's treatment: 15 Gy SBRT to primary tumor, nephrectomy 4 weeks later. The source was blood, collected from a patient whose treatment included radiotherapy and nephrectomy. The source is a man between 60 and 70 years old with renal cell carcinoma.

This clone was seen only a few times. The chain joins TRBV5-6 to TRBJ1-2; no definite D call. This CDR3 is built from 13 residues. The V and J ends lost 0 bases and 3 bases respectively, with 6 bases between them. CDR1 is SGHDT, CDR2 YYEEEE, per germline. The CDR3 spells CASSLDSYYGYTF. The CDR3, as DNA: TGTGCCAGCAGCTTGGACAGCTACTATGGCTACACCTTC.

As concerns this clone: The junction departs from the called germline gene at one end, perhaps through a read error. Written as DNA, the CDR3 is TGTGCTAGCAGCTTAAATTCTGACACGGAAGCTTTCTTT. Protein product: CASSLNSDTEAFF. This sequence joins TRBV7-7 and TRBJ1-1; D not resolved. The germline V gene encodes CDR1 SSHAT and CDR2 FNYEAQ (reference sequence). The length of the CDR3 is 13 residues.

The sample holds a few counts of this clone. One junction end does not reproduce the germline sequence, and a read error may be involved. Here the CDR3 DNA reads TGTGCCAGCAGCTTAGAGCCCTACCATGAGCAGTTCTTC. Translating it yields CASSLEPYHEQFF. The chain has TRBV7-8 and TRBJ2-1, with unresolved D. The germline V gene has CDR1 SGHVS and CDR2 FQNEAQ. The CDR3 spans 13 residues.

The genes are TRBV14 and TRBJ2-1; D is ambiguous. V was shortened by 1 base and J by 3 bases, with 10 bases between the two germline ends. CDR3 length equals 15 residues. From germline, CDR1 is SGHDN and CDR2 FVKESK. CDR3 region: CASSQGIGIYNEQFF. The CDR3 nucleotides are TGTGCCAGCAGCCAAGGGATAGGGATCTACAATGAGCAGTTCTTC.

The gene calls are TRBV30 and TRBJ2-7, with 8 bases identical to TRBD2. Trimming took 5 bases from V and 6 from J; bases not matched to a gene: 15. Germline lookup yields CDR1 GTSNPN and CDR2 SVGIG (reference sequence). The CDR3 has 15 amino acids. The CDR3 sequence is CAWGQMGLVFAEQYF. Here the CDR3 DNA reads TGTGCCTGGGGTCAAATGGGACTAGTCTTTGCCGAGCAGTACTTC.

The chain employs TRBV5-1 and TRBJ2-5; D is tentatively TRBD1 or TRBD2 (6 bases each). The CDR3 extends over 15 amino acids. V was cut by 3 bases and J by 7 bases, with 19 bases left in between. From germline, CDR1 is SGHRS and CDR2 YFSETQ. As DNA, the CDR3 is TGCGCCAGCAGCTCTCAGGACCCCGAGGGGGGGACCCAGTACTTC. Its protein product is CASSSQDPEGGTQYF.

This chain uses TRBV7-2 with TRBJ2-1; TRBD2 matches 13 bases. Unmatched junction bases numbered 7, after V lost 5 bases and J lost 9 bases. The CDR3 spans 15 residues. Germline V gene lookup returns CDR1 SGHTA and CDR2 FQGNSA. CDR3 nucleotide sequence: TGTGCCAGCAGCCTAGGACTAGCGGGAGCCGGTGAGCAGTTCTTC. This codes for CASSLGLAGAGEQFF. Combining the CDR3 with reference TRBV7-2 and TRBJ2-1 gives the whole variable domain GAGVSQSPSNKVTEKGKDVELRCDPISGHTALYWYRQSLGQGLEFLIYFQGNSAPDKSGLPSDRFSAERTGGSVSTLTIQRTQQEDSAVYLCASSLGLAGAGEQFFGPGTRLTVL.

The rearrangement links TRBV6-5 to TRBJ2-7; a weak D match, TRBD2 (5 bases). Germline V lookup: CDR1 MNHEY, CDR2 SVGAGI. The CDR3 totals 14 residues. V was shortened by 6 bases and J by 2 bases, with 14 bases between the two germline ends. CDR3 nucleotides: TGTGCCAGCAGCCCCTCTCGGGGTACCTACGAGCAGTACTTC. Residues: CASSPSRGTYEQYF.

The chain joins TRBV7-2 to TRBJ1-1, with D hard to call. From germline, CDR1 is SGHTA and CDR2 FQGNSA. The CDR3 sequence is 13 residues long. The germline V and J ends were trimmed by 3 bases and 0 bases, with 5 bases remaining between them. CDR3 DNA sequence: TGTGCCAGCAGCTTCAACATGAACACTGAAGCTTTCTTT. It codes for CASSFNMNTEAFF.

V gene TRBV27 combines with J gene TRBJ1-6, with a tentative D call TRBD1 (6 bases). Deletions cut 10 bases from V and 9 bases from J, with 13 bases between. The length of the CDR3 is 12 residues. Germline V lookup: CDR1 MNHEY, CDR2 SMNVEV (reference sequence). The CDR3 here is CAIQTGSSPLHF. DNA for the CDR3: TGTGCCATCCAAACAGGGAGTTCACCCCTCCACTTT.

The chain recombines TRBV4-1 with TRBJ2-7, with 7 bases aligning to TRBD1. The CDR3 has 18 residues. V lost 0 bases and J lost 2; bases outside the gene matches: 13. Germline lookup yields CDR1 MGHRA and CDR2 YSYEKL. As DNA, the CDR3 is TGCGCCAGCAGCCAAGAAAAAGGGGGCGCGACCCGCCCCTACGAGCAGTACTTC. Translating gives CASSQEKGGATRPYEQYF.

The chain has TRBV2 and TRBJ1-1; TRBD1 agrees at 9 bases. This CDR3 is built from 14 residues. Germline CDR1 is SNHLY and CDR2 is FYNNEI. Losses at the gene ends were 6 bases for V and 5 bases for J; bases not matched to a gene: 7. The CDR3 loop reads CASRLTGGDTEAFF. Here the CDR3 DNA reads TGTGCCAGCAGATTAACAGGGGGCGATACTGAAGCTTTCTTT.

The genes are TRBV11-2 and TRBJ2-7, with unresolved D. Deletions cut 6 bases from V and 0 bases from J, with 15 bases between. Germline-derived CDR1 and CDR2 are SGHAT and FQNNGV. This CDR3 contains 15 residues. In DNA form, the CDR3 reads TGTGCCAGCAGGGCCCCTAGAGGAAGCTCCTACGAGCAGTACTTC. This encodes CASRAPRGSSYEQYF. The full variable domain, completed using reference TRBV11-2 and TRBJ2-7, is EAGVAQSPRYKIIEKRQSVAFWCNPISGHATLYWYQQILGQGPKLLIQFQNNGVVDDSQLPKDRFSAERLKGVDSTLKIQPAKLEDSAVYLCASRAPRGSSYEQYFGPGTRLTVT.

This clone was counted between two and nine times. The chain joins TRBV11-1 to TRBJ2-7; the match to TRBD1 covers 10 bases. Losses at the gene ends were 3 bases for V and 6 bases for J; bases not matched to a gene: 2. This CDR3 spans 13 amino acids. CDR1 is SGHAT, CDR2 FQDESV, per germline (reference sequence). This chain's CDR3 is CASSLDRGSEQYF. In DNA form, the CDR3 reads TGTGCCAGCAGCTTGGACAGGGGGAGCGAGCAGTACTTC. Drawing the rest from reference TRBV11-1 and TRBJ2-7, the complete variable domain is EAEVAQSPRYKITEKSQAVAFWCDPISGHATLYWYRQILGQGPELLVQFQDESVVDDSQLPKDRFSAERLKGVDSTLKIQPAELGDSAMYLCASSLDRGSEQYFGPGTRLTVT.

This CDR3 is CASSLDSGNLGETQYF. CDR3 DNA sequence: TGTGCCAGCAGCTTGGATTCAGGGAATCTTGGAGAGACCCAGTACTTC. V gene TRBV5-6 combines with J gene TRBJ2-5; D is possibly TRBD1 (5 bases). The ends were cut back, 0 bases at V and 4 bases at J, with 16 bases in the middle. This CDR3 spans 16 amino acids. Germline CDR1 and CDR2: SGHDT and YYEEEE. Filled out from reference TRBV5-6 and TRBJ2-5, the complete variable domain reads DAGVTQSPTHLIKTRGQQVTLRCSPKSGHDTVSWYQQALGQGPQFIFQYYEEEERQRGNFPDRFSGHQFPNYSSELNVNALLLGDSALYLCASSLDSGNLGETQYFGPGTRLLVL.